This T cell receptor (beta chain) was found in a study of CD8 T cells in Susac syndrome. After extraction with the RNeasy kit, about 0.45 to 1 ug of the RNA was reverse transcribed using random hexamers. Across 54 Vbeta and 13 Jbeta, TCR beta CDR3 was amplified with immunoSEQ multiplex PCR. TCRdb called the immunoSEQ multiplex PCR reads again in MiXCR, with one record for every CDR3 protein. The sample lists approximately 100,000 distinct CDR3 sequences; roughly 95% were seen once. About this clonotype itself: The antigen is unknown.

Study observations and caveats: The authors found fewer than 20 Susac-specific public clones in total CD8+ repertoires and about 5 in CD8+ TEMRA repertoires.

In germline, CDR1 is SGHDT, CDR2 YYEEEE. The CDR3 loop spans 16 amino acids. V gave up 1 base and J gave up 6 bases; unmatched junction bases: 7. The sample consisted of CD8+ T cells from PBMCs. The sequence came from a human donor with Susac syndrome. The rearrangement uses TRBV5-6 and TRBJ2-1; 10 bases are shared with TRBD2. CDR3 nucleotides: TGTGCCAGCAGCTTGACTCTAGCGGGGGCAAGCAATGAGCAGTTCTTC. It translates to CASSLTLAGASNEQFF.